This is a list of T cell receptor beta chains from one sample in a study of T cell responses to AZD1222 COVID-19 vaccine. Assay used: immunoSEQ multiplex PCR; TCRdb lists only in-frame clones, some missing. The sample holds approximately 90,000 clones; around 90% are singletons and the top ten take approximately 2%. Sequenced material: peripheral blood, taken on day 0 of AZD1222 vaccination. Source of these receptors: an adult in good health. CDR3s include the opening cysteine and the closing phenylalanine or tryptophan. The order of the fields is V gene, D gene, J gene, clone size, CDR3 DNA, CDR3 protein. The D gene is left open where the match is weak. A row's size may be missing; if present it is once, few, many or a size class.

TRBV19	NA	TRBJ2-7	NA	TGTGCCAGTAGTATCAAGGAAGGGGTCGAGCAGTACTTC	CASSIKEGVEQYF
TRBV3-1/TRBV3-2	TRBD2	TRBJ2-7	few	TGTGCCAGCAGCCAAGCGGGGACTAGCTCCTACGAGCAGTACTTC	CASSQAGTSSYEQYF
TRBV5-1	TRBD2	TRBJ2-7	NA	TGCGCCAGCAGCCAGACTAGCGGGGGCTCCTACGAGCAGTACTTC	CASSQTSGGSYEQYF
TRBV5-4	NA	TRBJ2-1	NA	TGTGCCAGCAGTCACACCGGGACAGAGCAGTTCTTC	CASSHTGTEQFF
TRBV12-3/TRBV12-4	NA	TRBJ1-1	once	TGTGCCAGCAGCTCCTCCGGGGGAACTGAAGCTTTCTTT	CASSSSGGTEAFF
TRBV10-1	TRBD2	TRBJ2-7	NA	TGCGCCAGCAGTCAGGGACTAGCGGGGCCCAACTCCTACGAGCAGTACTTC	CASSQGLAGPNSYEQYF
TRBV6-5	NA	TRBJ1-2	NA	TGTGCCAGCCCCGGACAGAACTATGGCTACACCTTC	CASPGQNYGYTF
TRBV7-9	TRBD2	TRBJ2-5	NA	TGTGCCAGCAGCTTAGGTACGGGGGGAGAGACCCAGTACTTC	CASSLGTGGETQYF
TRBV3-1/TRBV3-2	NA	TRBJ1-2	once	TGTGCCAGCAGCCAAGGGGTTCGGGGCTACACCTTC	CASSQGVRGYTF
TRBV29-1	NA	TRBJ2-6	NA	TGCAGCGTTGACGGAGCAGGGGCTGGGGCCAACGTCCTGACTTTC	CSVDGAGAGANVLTF
TRBV27	TRBD1	TRBJ1-5	NA	TGTGCCAGCAGGGTAGGACAGGGGGCTCAGCCCCAGCATTTT	CASRVGQGAQPQHF
TRBV18	NA	TRBJ2-7	NA	TGTGCCAGCTCACCTGGGACTTTTTACGAGCAGTACTTC	CASSPGTFYEQYF
TRBV7-9	TRBD1	TRBJ1-4	NA	TGTGCCAGCAGCTTTGACGACAGGGTTGAAAAACTGTTTTTT	CASSFDDRVEKLFF
TRBV27	NA	TRBJ1-5	NA	TGTGCCAGCAGTTTATCGCAGCTTAGCAATCAGCCCCAGCATTTT	CASSLSQLSNQPQHF
TRBV29-1	TRBD1	TRBJ2-7	NA	TGCAGCGTTGAGAGGGACAGCTCCTACGAGCAGTACTTC	CSVERDSSYEQYF
TRBV3-1/TRBV3-2	TRBD1	TRBJ2-7	once	TGTGCCAGCAGCCAATCTCCGGGACAGGGGACTTACGAGCAGTACTTC	CASSQSPGQGTYEQYF
TRBV30	NA	TRBJ1-4	NA	TGTGCCTGGAGTGTTGGAGGGTTTAATGAAAAACTGTTTTTT	CAWSVGGFNEKLFF
TRBV5-4	TRBD1	TRBJ1-3	NA	TGTGCCAGCAGCTTACAGGGGACGGCTGGAAACACCATATATTTT	CASSLQGTAGNTIYF
TRBV2	NA	TRBJ1-1	NA	TGTGCCAGCAGTTTCCGGGGGCGAATGAACACTGAAGCTTTCTTT	CASSFRGRMNTEAFF
TRBV5-8	NA	TRBJ1-1	NA	TGTGCCAGCAGCTTCGGTATGAACACTGAAGCTTTCTTT	CASSFGMNTEAFF
TRBV6-1	NA	TRBJ2-7	NA	TGTGCCAGCAGTGACTACGAGCAGTACTTC	CASSDYEQYF
TRBV14	TRBD2	TRBJ2-5	NA	TGTGCCAGCAGCCAAGTCGGACTAGAAGAGACCCAGTACTTC	CASSQVGLEETQYF
TRBV18	NA	TRBJ1-2	few	TGTGCCAGCTCACCGAGGGGTTCGGATGGCTACACCTTC	CASSPRGSDGYTF
TRBV2	NA	TRBJ2-2	NA	TGTGCCAGCAAGGAAAGCAGAAACACCGGGGAGCTGTTTTTT	CASKESRNTGELFF
TRBV6-5	TRBD1	TRBJ2-1	NA	TGTGCCAGCAGCCTGGGACCGAGGGGGCCCAATGAGCAGTTCTTC	CASSLGPRGPNEQFF
TRBV10-3	TRBD2	TRBJ2-5	NA	TGTGCCACCTTAGCGGGGGGCCAAGAGACCCAGTACTTC	CATLAGGQETQYF
TRBV3-1/TRBV3-2	TRBD1	TRBJ1-2	once	TGTGCCAGCAGCCAAGAGGGGGCAGGGGGCGCCGGTGGAAAGGGCTACACCTTC	CASSQEGAGGAGGKGYTF
TRBV27	NA	TRBJ1-1	NA	TGTGCCAGCAGTTATTCCGAACGGACCCTGAACACTGAAGCTTTCTTT	CASSYSERTLNTEAFF
TRBV7-2	TRBD2	TRBJ2-3	NA	TGTGCCAGCAGCGATTACCTCGGGACTAGCGGGGTTACGCAGTATTTT	CASSDYLGTSGVTQYF
TRBV19	NA	TRBJ1-5	NA	TGTGCCAGTAGTATAGATCCAGGGCGGGGGCAGCCCCAGCATTTT	CASSIDPGRGQPQHF
TRBV9	TRBD1	TRBJ2-2	NA	TGTGCCAGCAGTGGTGGAAGACAGGGGGGAACCGGGGAGCTGTTTTTT	CASSGGRQGGTGELFF
TRBV2	NA	TRBJ1-3	NA	TGTGCCAGCAGTCGTACAGGGACTGTCGCTGGAAACACCATATATTTT	CASSRTGTVAGNTIYF
TRBV3-1/TRBV3-2	NA	TRBJ1-2	NA	TGTGCCAGCAGGGGAGGAAACTATGGCTACACCTTC	CASRGGNYGYTF
TRBV6-5	TRBD2	TRBJ2-2	NA	TGTGCCAGCAGTTACTCCCGGGGGGGGACCGGGGAGCTGTTTTTT	CASSYSRGGTGELFF
TRBV4-2	TRBD2	TRBJ2-3	NA	TGTGCCAGCAGCTCCCGGGGGGGCAGCGGGGCGAGAGATACGCAGTATTTT	CASSSRGGSGARDTQYF
TRBV12-3/TRBV12-4	TRBD1	TRBJ1-2	NA	TGTGCCAGCAGTTTTGGGACAGGGGAGGGCTACACCTTC	CASSFGTGEGYTF
TRBV5-1	TRBD2	TRBJ2-1	NA	TGCGCCAGCAGCTTGGAGGCTAGCGGGGGTAGTGAGCAGTTCTTC	CASSLEASGGSEQFF
TRBV7-2	NA	TRBJ2-1	NA	TGTGCCAGCAGCTTAGGGCCCTCAGGGGCCTACAATGAGCAGTTCTTC	CASSLGPSGAYNEQFF
TRBV6-5	NA	TRBJ1-2	NA	TGTGCCAGCAGTCTTGGCCGCTTCTATGGCTACACCTTC	CASSLGRFYGYTF
TRBV4-1	NA	TRBJ1-4	once	TGCGCCAGCAGCCAAGTTCGGGGTGAAAAACTGTTTTTT	CASSQVRGEKLFF
TRBV14	NA	TRBJ1-3	few	TGTGCCAGCAGCCAAGAATTAGGGATTCGCGGAAACACCATATATTTT	CASSQELGIRGNTIYF
TRBV29-1	NA	TRBJ2-5	NA	TGCAGCGCCAGGGATTGGGGGACCCAGTACTTC	CSARDWGTQYF
TRBV6-1	TRBD1	TRBJ1-3	NA	TGTGCCAGCAGTGGACGACAGGGGGCGGCTGGAAACACCATATATTTT	CASSGRQGAAGNTIYF
TRBV3-1/TRBV3-2	NA	TRBJ2-2	once	TGTGCCAGCAGTCTAAGGACGAACACCGGGGAGCTGTTTTTT	CASSLRTNTGELFF
TRBV18	TRBD1	TRBJ1-2	NA	TGTGCCAGCTCACCCACGACAGGGAACTATGGCTACACCTTC	CASSPTTGNYGYTF
TRBV7-2	NA	TRBJ1-1	NA	TGTGCCAGCAGCTTAGATCCGGGGGCTGGCGCTGAAGCTTTCTTT	CASSLDPGAGAEAFF
TRBV10-2	NA	TRBJ2-7	NA	TGCGCCAGCAGTGAGTCGAAGGGGGACCACGAGCAGTACTTC	CASSESKGDHEQYF
TRBV6-5	TRBD1	TRBJ2-7	NA	TGTGCCAGCAGTTACTCGATTGGGCAGGGGGTAAACGAGCAGTACTTC	CASSYSIGQGVNEQYF
TRBV19	NA	TRBJ1-5	NA	TGTGCCAGTAGGAAGGGGGGAGGGCAGGCTAATCAGCCCCAGCATTTT	CASRKGGGQANQPQHF
TRBV25-1	TRBD2	TRBJ2-2	NA	TGTGCCAGCAGTGAAGCGGGGGCGAACACCGGGGAGCTGTTTTTT	CASSEAGANTGELFF
TRBV5-8	NA	TRBJ2-7	NA	TGTGCCAGCAGCTTAGGCAGGGTGGAGCAGTACTTC	CASSLGRVEQYF
TRBV10-3	TRBD2	TRBJ2-2	NA	TGTGCCGCTGCGCAGAGACTAGCGGGGGGGACCGGGGAGCTGTTTTTT	CAAAQRLAGGTGELFF
TRBV2	NA	TRBJ2-7	NA	TGTGCCAGCAGTGATCTCGTCGGAACCTACGAGCAGTACTTC	CASSDLVGTYEQYF